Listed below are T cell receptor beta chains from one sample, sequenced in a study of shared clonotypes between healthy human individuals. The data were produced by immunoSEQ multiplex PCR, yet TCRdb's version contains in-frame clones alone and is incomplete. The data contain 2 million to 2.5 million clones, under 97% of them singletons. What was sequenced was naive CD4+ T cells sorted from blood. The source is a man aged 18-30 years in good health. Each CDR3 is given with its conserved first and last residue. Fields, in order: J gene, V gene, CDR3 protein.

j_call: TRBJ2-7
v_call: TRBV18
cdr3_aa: CASSPLDSSYEQYF

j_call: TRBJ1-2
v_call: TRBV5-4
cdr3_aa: CASSLVSGQIYGYTF

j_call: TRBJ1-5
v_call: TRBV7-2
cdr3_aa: CASRDGGQGNQPQHF

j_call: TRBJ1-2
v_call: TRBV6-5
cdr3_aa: CASSISGTGNYGYTF

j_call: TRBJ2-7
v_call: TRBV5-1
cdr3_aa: CASSLEQYYEQYF

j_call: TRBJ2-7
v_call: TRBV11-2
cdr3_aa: CASSLDPSSYEQYF

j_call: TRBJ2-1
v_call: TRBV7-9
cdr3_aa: CASSLGSSGVNEQFF

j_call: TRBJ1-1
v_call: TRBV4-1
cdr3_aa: CASSPLDRGNTEAFF

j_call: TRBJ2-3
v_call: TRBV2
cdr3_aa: CASSLDPGTQYF

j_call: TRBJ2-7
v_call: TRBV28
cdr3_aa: CASSQRTASGREQYF

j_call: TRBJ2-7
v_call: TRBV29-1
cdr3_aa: CSVEGGHLGSTYEQYF

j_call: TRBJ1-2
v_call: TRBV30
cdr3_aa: CAWGQNSYGYTF

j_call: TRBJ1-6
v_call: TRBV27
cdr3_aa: CASRVGTGPDSPLHF

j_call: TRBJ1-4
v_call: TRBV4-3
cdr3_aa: CASSHNRGSNEKLFF

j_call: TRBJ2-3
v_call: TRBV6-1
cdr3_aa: CASSAQGLADTQYF

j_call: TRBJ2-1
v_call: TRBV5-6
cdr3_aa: CASSWLAGSSYNEQFF

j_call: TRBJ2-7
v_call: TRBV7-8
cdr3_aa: CASSLASLAGAYSYEQYF

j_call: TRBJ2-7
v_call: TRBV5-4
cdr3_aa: CASSLGIGTSGSYEQYF

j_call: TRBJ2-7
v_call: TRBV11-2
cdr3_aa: CASSLGLANYEQYF

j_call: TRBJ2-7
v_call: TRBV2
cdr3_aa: CASRVSYEQYF

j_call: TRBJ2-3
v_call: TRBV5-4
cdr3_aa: CASSSSLAGSDTQYF

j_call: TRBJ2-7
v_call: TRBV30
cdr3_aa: CAWNKGQISYEQYF

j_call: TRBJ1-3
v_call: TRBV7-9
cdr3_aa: CASSQTGTGNTIYF

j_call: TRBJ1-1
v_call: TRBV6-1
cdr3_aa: CASSTGGPEAFF

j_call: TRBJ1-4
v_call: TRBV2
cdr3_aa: CATDPGLKATNEKLFF

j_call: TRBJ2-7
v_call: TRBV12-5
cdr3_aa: CASGLVGRGMTPSYEQYF

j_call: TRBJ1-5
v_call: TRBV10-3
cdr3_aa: CAISTGTENQPQHF

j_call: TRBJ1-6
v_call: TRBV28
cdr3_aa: CASSFVRGSSSYNSPLHF

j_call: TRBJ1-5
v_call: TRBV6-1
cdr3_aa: CASSEGTSNQPQHF

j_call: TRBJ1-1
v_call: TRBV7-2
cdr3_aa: CASSLAVENTEAFF

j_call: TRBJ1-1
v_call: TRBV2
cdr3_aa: CASSLRTGGDFKAFF

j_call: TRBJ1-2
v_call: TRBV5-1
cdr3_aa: CASSLDPNDYGYTF

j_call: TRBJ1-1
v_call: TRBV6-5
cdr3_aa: CASSYGQGGTEAFF

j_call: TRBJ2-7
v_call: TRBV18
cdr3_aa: CASSGPGALEQYF

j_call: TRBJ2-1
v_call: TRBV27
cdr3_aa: CASSLRGLAPYNEQFF

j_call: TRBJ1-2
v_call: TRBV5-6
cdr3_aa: CASSLGQGYYGYTF

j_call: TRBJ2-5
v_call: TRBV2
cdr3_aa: CASSGGMLETQYF

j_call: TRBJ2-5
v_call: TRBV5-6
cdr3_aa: CASSSQGKQETQYF

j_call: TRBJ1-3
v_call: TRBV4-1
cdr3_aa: CASSQEQASAGNTIYF

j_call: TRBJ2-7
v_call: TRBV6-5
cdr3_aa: CASRDRGPYYEQYF

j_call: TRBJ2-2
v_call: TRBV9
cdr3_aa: CASSVGAAANTGELFF

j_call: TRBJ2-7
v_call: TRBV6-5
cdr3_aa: CASSSAGVVAVDEQYF

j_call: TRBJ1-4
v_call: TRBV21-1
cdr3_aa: CASSKDKGTDRSATNEKLFF

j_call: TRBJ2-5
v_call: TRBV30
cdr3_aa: CAWSFQETQYF

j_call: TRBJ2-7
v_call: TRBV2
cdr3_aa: CASRPTLKYEQYF